This T cell receptor beta chain derives from a study of control samples from healthy donors and cancer patients. In germline, CDR1 is WSHSY, CDR2 SAAADI. The CDR3 has 13 residues. Between the trimmed V and J ends, which lost 7 bases and 5 bases, there was a span of 14 bases. Method: immunoSEQ multiplex PCR; TCRdb's copy keeps in-frame clones and lacks some. There are tens of thousands of clones in the sample; 75% to 90% occur only once, and 47% lies in the top ten. The TCR comes from a man in his sixties in good health. The rearrangement uses TRBV10-2 and TRBJ1-1; D gene unclear. The sample was blood. The CDR3 sequence: CASTLGEGTEAFF. The CDR3 coding sequence is TGCGCCAGCACCCTCGGGGAAGGGACTGAAGCTTTCTTT.